The present T cell receptor (beta chain) was sequenced within a study of patients and donors after allogeneic stem cell transplantation. V was pared by 5 bases and J by 5 bases, with 6 bases of the junction left unmatched. Germline lookup yields CDR1 MDHEN and CDR2 SYDVKM. The CDR3 has 14 amino acids. TCRdb independently ran MiXCR on the RT-PCR reads; one entry per CDR3 protein. The sample yields about 110,000 distinct CDR3 sequences, around 36% seen once. The chain carries TRBV28 and TRBJ2-3; TRBD2 aligns across 8 bases. Specimen: blood, either unsorted or a sorted T cell fraction (not recorded which). The sequence was collected from a human donor who was either an allogeneic HSCT recipient or a stem cell or donor lymphocyte infusion donor (not recorded which). It is not recorded whose cells these are; they may come from a transplant donor. As DNA, the CDR3 is TGTGCCAGCAGTCGAGCGGGAGTGGTAGATACGCAGTATTTT. As protein: CASSRAGVVDTQYF.